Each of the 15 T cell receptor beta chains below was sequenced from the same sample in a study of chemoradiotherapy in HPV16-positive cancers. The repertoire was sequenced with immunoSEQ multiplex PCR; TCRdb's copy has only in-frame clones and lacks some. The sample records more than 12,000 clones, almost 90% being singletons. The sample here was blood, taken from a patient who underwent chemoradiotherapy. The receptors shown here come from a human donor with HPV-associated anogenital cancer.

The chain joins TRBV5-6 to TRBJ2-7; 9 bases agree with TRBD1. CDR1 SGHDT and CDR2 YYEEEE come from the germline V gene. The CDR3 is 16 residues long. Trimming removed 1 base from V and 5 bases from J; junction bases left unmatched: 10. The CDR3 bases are TGTGCCAGCAGCTTGAGCCCCACAGGGGGCAGGGACGAGCAGTACTTC. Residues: CASSLSPTGGRDEQYF.

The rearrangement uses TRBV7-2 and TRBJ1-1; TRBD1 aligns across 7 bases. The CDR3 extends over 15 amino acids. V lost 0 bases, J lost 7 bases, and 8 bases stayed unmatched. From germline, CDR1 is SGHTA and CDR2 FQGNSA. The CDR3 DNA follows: TGTGCCAGCAGCTTAGCCGGACAGGAGTATATTGAAGCTTTCTTT. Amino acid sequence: CASSLAGQEYIEAFF.

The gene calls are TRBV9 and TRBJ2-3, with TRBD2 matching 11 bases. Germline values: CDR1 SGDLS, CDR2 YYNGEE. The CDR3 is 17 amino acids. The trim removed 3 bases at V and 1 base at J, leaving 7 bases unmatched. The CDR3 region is CASSAMLAGGGTDTQYF. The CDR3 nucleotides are TGTGCCAGCAGCGCGATGCTAGCGGGGGGAGGCACAGATACGCAGTATTTT.

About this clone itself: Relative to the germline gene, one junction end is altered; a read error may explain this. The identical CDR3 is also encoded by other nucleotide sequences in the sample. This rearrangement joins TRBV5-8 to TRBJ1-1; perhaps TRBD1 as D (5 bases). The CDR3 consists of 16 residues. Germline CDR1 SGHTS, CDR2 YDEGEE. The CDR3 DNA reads TGTGCCAGCAGCCGAACAGTGGGACTTATGAACACTGAGGCTTTCTTT. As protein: CASSRTVGLMNTEAFF.

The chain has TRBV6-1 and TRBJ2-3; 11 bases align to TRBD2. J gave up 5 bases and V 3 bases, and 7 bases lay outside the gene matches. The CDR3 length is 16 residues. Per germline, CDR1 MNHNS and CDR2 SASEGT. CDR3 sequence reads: CASSDGTSGWGDTQYF. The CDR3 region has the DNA TGTGCCAGCAGTGATGGGACTAGCGGTTGGGGAGATACGCAGTATTTT.

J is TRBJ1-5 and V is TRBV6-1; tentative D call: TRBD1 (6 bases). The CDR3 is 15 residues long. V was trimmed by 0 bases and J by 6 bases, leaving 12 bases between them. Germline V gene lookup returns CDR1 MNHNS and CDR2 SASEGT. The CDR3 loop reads CASSEARGTTQPQHF. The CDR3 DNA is TGTGCCAGCAGTGAAGCGCGGGGGACAACTCAGCCCCAGCATTTT.

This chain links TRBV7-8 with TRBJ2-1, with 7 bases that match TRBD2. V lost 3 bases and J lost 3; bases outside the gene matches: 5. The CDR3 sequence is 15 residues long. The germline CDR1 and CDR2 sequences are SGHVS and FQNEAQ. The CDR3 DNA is TGTGCCAGCAGCTTTAGCGGGTCAGGCTACAATGAGCAGTTCTTC. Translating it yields CASSFSGSGYNEQFF.

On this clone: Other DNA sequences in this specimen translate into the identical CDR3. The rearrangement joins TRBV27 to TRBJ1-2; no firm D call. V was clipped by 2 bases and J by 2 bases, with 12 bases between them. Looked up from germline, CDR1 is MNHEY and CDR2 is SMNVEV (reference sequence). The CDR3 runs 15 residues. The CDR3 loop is CASSLNPVLNYGYTF. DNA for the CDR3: TGTGCCAGCAGTTTAAATCCCGTACTAAACTATGGCTACACCTTC.

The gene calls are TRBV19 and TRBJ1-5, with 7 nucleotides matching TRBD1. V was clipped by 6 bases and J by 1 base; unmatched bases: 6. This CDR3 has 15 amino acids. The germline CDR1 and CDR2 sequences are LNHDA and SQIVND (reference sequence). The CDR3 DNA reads TGTGCCAGTAGGCTGCAGGGGGGAAGCAATCAGCCCCAGCATTTT. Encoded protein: CASRLQGGSNQPQHF. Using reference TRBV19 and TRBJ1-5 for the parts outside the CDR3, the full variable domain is DGGITQSPKYLFRKEGQNVTLSCEQNLNHDAMYWYRQDPGQGLRLIYYSQIVNDFQKGDIAEGYSVSREKKESFPLTVTSAQKNPTAFYLCASRLQGGSNQPQHFGDGTRLSIL.

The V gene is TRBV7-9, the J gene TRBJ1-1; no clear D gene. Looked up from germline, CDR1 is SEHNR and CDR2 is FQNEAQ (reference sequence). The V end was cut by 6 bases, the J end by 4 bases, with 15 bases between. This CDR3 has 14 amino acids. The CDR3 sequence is CASRGLGFGTEAFF. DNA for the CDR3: TGTGCCAGCAGGGGTCTGGGGTTCGGCACTGAAGCTTTCTTT.

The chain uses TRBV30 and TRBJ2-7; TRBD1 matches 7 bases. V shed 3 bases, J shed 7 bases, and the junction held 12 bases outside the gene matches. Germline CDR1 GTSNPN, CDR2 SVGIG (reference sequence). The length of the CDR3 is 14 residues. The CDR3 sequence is CAWRAPRGIGEQYF. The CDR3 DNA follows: TGTGCCTGGAGAGCCCCCAGGGGGATAGGGGAGCAGTACTTC.

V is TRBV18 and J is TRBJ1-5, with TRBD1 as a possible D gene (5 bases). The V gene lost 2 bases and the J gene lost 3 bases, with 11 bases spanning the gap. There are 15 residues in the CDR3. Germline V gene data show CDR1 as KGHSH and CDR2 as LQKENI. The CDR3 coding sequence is TGTGCCAGCTCACCAACCGGGGGTAACAATCAGCCCCAGCATTTT. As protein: CASSPTGGNNQPQHF.

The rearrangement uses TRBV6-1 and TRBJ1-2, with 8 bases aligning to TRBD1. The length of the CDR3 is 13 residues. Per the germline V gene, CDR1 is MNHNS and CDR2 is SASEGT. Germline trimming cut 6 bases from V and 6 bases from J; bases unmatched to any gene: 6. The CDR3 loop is CASSVDRADGYTF. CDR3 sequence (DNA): TGTGCCAGCAGCGTGGACAGGGCAGATGGCTACACCTTC.

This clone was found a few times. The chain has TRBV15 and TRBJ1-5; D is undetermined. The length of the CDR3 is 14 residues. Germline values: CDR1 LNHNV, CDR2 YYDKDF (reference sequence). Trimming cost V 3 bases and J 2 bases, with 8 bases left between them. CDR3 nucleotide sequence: TGTGCCACCAGCAGTGGAGATGGCAATCAGCCCCAGCATTTT. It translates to CATSSGDGNQPQHF.

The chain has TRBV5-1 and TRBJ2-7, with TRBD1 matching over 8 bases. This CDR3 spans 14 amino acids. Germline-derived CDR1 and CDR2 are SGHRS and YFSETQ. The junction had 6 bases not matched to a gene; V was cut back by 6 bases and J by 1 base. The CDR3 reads CASTNGQGSYEQYF. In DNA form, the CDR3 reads TGCGCCAGCACCAATGGACAGGGATCCTACGAGCAGTACTTC. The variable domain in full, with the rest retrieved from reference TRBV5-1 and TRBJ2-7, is KAGVTQTPRYLIKTRGQQVTLSCSPISGHRSVSWYQQTPGQGLQFLFEYFSETQRNKGNFPGRFSGRQFSNSRSEMNVSTLELGDSALYLCASTNGQGSYEQYFGPGTRLTVT.